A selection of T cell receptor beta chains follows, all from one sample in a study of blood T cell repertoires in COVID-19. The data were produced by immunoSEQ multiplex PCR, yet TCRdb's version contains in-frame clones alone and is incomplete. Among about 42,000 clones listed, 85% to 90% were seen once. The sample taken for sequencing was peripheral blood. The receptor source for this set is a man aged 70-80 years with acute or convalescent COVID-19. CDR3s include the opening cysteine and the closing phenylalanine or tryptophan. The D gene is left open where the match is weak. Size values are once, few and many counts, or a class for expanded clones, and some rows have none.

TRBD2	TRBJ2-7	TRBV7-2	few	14	CASSQGLEIYEQYF	TGTGCCAGCAGCCAGGGACTAGAAATCTACGAGCAGTACTTC
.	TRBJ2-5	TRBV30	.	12	CAWSLGGETQYF	TGTGCCTGGAGCCTGGGGGGTGAGACCCAGTACTTC
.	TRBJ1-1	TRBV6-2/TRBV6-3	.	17	CASSYSKGSRGDTEAFF	TGTGCCAGCAGTTACTCGAAGGGCTCCAGGGGAGACACTGAAGCTTTCTTT
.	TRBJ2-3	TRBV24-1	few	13	CATSRTLGDTQYF	TGTGCCACCAGTAGGACTCTGGGAGATACGCAGTATTTT
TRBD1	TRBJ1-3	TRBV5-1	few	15	CASSPTGGAGNTIYF	TGCGCCAGCAGCCCCACAGGGGGAGCTGGAAACACCATATATTTT
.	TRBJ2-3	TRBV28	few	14	CASSPPLEPGTQYF	TGTGCCAGCAGTCCCCCCTTAGAACCGGGGACGCAGTATTTT
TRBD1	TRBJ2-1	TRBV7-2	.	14	CASRRTGQLNEQFF	TGTGCCAGCAGGCGGACAGGGCAGCTCAATGAGCAGTTCTTC
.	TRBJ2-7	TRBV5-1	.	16	CASSRSSGRDSYEQYF	TGCGCCAGCAGCCGCTCCTCGGGGCGGGACTCCTACGAGCAGTACTTC
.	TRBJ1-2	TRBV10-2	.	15	CASSESHRRTYGYTF	TGCGCCAGCAGTGAGTCGCACAGGCGTACCTATGGCTACACCTTC
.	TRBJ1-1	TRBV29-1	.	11	CSVEDQGRAFF	TGCAGCGTTGAAGATCAGGGAAGAGCTTTCTTT
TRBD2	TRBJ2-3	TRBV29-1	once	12	CSAKRDLDTQYF	TGCAGCGCGAAGCGGGACTTAGATACGCAGTATTTT
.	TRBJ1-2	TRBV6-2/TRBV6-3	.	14	CASSRTGIGNGYTF	TGTGCCAGCAGTCGTACAGGGATCGGAAATGGCTACACCTTC
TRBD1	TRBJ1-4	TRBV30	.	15	CAWSPPGGESEKLFF	TGTGCCTGGAGTCCCCCAGGGGGCGAGTCTGAAAAACTGTTTTTT
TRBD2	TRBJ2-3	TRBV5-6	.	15	CASSLAGQGTDTQYF	TGTGCCAGCAGCTTAGCGGGGCAGGGCACAGATACGCAGTATTTT
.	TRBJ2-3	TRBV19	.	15	CASSITGPSTDTQYF	TGTGCCAGTAGTATTACAGGCCCCAGCACAGATACGCAGTATTTT
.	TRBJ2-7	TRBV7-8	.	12	CASYINAREQYF	TGTGCCTCTTATATAAACGCGCGCGAGCAGTACTTC
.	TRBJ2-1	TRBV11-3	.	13	CASSFSGRNEQFF	TGTGCCAGCAGCTTCTCTGGGCGCAATGAGCAGTTCTTC
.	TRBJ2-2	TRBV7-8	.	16	CASSLSGTANTGELFF	TGTGCCAGCAGCCTGTCCGGGACTGCGAACACCGGGGAGCTGTTTTTT
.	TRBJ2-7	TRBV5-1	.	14	CASSPGDITYEQYF	TGCGCCAGCAGCCCAGGGGACATTACCTACGAGCAGTACTTC